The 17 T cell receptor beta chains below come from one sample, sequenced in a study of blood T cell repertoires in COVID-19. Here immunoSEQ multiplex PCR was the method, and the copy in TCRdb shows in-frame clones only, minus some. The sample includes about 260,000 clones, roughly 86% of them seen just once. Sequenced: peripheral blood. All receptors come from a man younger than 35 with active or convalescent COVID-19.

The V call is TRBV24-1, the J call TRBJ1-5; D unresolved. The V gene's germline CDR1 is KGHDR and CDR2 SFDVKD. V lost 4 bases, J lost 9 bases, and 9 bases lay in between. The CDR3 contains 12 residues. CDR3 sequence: CATSDLVGPQHF. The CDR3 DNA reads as TGTGCCACCAGTGACTTAGTCGGGCCCCAGCATTTT.

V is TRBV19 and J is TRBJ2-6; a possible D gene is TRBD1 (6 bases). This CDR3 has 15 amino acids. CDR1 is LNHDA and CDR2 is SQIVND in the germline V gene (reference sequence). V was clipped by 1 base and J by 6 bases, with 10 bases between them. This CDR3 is CASSIGQGLANVLTF. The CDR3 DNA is TGTGCCAGTAGTATAGGGCAGGGGTTGGCCAACGTCCTGACTTTC. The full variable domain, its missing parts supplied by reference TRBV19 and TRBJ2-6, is DGGITQSPKYLFRKEGQNVTLSCEQNLNHDAMYWYRQDPGQGLRLIYYSQIVNDFQKGDIAEGYSVSREKKESFPLTVTSAQKNPTAFYLCASSIGQGLANVLTFGAGSRLTVL.

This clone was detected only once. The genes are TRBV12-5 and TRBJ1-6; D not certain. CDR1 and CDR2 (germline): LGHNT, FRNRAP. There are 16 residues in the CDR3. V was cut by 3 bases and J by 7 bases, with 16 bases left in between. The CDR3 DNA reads TGTGCTAGTGGTTTATGGTCGGCACGCGGAAATTCACCCCTCCACTTT. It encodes CASGLWSARGNSPLHF.

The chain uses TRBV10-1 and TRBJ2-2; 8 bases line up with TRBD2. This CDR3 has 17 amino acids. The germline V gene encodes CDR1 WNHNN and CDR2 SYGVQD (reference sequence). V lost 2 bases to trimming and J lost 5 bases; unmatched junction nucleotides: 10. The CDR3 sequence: CASSEALGREVTGELFF. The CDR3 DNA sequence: TGCGCCAGCAGTGAGGCGTTAGGGCGGGAGGTTACCGGGGAGCTGTTTTTT.

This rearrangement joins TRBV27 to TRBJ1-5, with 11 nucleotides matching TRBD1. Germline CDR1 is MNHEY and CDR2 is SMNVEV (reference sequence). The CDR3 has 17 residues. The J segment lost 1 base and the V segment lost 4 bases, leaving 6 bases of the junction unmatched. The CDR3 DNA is TGTGCCAGCAGTTCAGGGACAGGGGGAGGAAGCAATCAGCCCCAGCATTTT. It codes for CASSSGTGGGSNQPQHF.

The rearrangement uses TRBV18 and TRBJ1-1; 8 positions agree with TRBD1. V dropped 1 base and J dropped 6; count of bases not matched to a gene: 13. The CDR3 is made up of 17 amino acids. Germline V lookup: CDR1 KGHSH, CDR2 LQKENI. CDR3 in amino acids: CASSPRSGGPQFAEAFF. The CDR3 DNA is TGTGCCAGCTCACCACGGTCAGGGGGCCCTCAGTTCGCTGAAGCTTTCTTT.

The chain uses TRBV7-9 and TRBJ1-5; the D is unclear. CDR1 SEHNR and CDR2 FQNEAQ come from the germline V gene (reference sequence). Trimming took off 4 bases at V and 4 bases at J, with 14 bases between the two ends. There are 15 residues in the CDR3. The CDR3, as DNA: TGTGCCAGCAGCTCGGGTGTTAGTGGGAATCAGCCCCAGCATTTT. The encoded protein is CASSSGVSGNQPQHF.

The CDR3 DNA is TGTGCCAGCAGTTACGGATGGGGCAGCGAGCAGTACTTC. It yields the protein CASSYGWGSEQYF. This chain connects TRBV6-5 to TRBJ2-7, with D tentatively TRBD1 (5 bases). CDR3 length equals 13 residues. V was cut by 2 bases and J by 6 bases, with 11 bases left in between. Germline values: CDR1 MNHEY, CDR2 SVGAGI.

The CDR3 here is CASSFLGQESNQPQHF. For the CDR3, the DNA is TGTGCCAGCAGTTTTTTGGGGCAGGAAAGCAATCAGCCCCAGCATTTT. V and J are TRBV28 and TRBJ1-5; D is possibly TRBD1 (5 bases). The CDR3 length is 16 residues. V lost 3 bases to trimming and J lost 1 base, with 13 bases between them. From germline, CDR1 is MDHEN and CDR2 SYDVKM. Variable domain in full (rest from reference TRBV28 and TRBJ1-5): DVKVTQSSRYLVKRTGEKVFLECVQDMDHENMFWYRQDPGLGLRLIYFSYDVKMKEKGDIPEGYSVSREKKERFSLILESASTNQTSMYLCASSFLGQESNQPQHFGDGTRLSIL.

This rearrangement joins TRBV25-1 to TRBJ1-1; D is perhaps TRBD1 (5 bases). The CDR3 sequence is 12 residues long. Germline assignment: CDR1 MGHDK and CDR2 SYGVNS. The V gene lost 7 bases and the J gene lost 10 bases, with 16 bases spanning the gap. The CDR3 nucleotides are TGTGCCAGCATCCCGCTGGGGGGAACAGCTTTCTTT. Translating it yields CASIPLGGTAFF.

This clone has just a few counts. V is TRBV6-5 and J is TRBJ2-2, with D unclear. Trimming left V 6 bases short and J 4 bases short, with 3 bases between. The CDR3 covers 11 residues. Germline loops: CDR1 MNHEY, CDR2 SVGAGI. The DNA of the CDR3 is TGTGCCAGCAGCCTCACCGGGGAGCTGTTTTTT. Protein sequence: CASSLTGELFF.

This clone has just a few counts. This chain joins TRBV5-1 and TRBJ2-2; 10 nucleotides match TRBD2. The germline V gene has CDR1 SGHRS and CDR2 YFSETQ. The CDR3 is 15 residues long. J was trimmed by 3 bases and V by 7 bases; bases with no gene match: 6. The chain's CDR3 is CASSQAGGDTGELFF. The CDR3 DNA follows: TGCGCCAGCTCCCAAGCGGGAGGGGACACCGGGGAGCTGTTTTTT.

Here the CDR3 DNA reads TGTGCCAGCAGCGTTAGCGGGGGGGACACAGATACGCAGTATTTT. Translated, it gives CASSVSGGDTDTQYF. This chain joins TRBV9 and TRBJ2-3; 11 bases are shared with TRBD2. Germline V CDR1 and CDR2: SGDLS, YYNGEE. CDR3 length: 15 amino acids. The ends lost 2 bases at V and 2 bases at J; junction bases unmatched: 1.

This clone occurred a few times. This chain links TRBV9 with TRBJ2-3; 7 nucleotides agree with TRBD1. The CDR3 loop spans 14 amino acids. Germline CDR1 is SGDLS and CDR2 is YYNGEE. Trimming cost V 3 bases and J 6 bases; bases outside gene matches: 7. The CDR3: CASSAPRRGDTQYF. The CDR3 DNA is TGTGCCAGCAGCGCGCCCCGCAGGGGGGATACGCAGTATTTT.

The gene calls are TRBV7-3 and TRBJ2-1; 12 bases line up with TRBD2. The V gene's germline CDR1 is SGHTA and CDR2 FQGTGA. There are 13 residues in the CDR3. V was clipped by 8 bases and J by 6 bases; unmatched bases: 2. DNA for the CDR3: TGTGCCAGCCCTAGCGGGAGGGGCAATGAGCAGTTCTTC. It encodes CASPSGRGNEQFF.

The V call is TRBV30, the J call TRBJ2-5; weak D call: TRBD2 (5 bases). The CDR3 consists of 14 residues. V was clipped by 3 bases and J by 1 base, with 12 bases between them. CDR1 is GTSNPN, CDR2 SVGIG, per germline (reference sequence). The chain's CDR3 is CAWSRASIQETQYF. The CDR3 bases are TGTGCCTGGAGCCGGGCTAGCATCCAAGAGACCCAGTACTTC.

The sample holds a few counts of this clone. The CDR3 sequence is CASSGTSGGTHTGELFF. DNA for the CDR3: TGTGCCAGCAGCGGGACTAGCGGGGGGACACACACCGGGGAGCTGTTTTTT. The chain is built from TRBV9 and TRBJ2-2; the match to TRBD2 covers 14 bases. The V and J ends lost 3 bases and 3 bases, in that order; junction bases with no gene match: 4. The CDR3 is 17 amino acids. CDR1 is SGDLS, CDR2 YYNGEE, per germline.